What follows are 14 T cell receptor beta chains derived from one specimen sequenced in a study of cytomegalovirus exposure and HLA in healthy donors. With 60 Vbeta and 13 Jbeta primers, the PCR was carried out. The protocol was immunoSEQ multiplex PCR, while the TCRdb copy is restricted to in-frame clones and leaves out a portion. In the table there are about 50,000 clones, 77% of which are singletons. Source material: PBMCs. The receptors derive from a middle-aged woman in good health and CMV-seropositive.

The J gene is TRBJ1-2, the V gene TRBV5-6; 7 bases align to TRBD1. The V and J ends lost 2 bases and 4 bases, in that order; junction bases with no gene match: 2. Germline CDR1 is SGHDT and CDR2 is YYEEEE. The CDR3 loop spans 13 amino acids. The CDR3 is CASSFDRAYGYTF. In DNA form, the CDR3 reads TGTGCCAGCAGCTTTGACAGGGCCTATGGCTACACCTTC.

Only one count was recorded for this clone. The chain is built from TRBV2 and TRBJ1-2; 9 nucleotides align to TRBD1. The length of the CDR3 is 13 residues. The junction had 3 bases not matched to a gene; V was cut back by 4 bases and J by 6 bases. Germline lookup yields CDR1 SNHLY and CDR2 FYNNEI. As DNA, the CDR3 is TGTGCCAGCAGTGCACAGGGGGCCCATGGCTACACCTTC. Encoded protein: CASSAQGAHGYTF.

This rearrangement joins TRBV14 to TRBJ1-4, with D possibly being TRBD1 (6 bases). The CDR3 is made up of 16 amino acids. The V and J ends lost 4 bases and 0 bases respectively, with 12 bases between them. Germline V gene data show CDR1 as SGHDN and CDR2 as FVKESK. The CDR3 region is CASSRINRATNEKLFF. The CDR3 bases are TGTGCCAGCAGCCGGATAAACAGGGCAACTAATGAAAAACTGTTTTTT.

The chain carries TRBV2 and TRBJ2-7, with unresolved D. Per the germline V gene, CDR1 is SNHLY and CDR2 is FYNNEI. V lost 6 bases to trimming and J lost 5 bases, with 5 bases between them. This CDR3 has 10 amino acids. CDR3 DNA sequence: TGTGCCAGCAGGGGCAACGAGCAGTACTTC. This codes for CASRGNEQYF.

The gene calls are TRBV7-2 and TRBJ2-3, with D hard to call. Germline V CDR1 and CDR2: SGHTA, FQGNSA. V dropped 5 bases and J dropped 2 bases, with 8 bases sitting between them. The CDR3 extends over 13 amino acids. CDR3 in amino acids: CASSRVYTDTQYF. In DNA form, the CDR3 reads TGTGCCAGCAGCCGCGTCTACACAGATACGCAGTATTTT.

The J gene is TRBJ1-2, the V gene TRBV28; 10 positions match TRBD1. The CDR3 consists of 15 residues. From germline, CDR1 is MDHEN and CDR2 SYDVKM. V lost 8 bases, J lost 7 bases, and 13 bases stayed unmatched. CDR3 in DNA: TGTGCCAGCCGACAGGGGGCCGGCTCCGGGGGTGGCTACACCTTC. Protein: CASRQGAGSGGGYTF.

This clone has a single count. The CDR3 nucleotides read TGTGCCAGCAGCGGGCGGGACAGGGGAATGTACAATGAGCAGTTCTTC. Translated, it gives CASSGRDRGMYNEQFF. The chain combines TRBV7-8 with TRBJ2-1, with 10 bases matching TRBD1. CDR3 length: 16 amino acids. Germline CDR1 is SGHVS and CDR2 is FQNEAQ. J gave up 4 bases and V 5 bases, and 8 bases lay outside the gene matches.

The CDR3 sequence: CASSQGQGGWREQYF. CDR3 nucleotides: TGTGCCAGCAGCCAGGGACAGGGGGGATGGAGGGAGCAGTACTTC. This chain uses TRBV5-6 with TRBJ2-7, with 11 nucleotides matching TRBD1. J gave up 7 bases and V 4 bases, and 10 bases lay outside the gene matches. The CDR3 is 15 amino acids. The germline CDR1 and CDR2 sequences are SGHDT and YYEEEE.

The CDR3 region is CASSTTAGGGQPQHF. CDR3 sequence (DNA): TGTGCCAGCAGCACCACGGCGGGGGGCGGACAGCCCCAGCATTTT. V and J are TRBV7-2 and TRBJ1-5; D perhaps matches TRBD1 (6 bases). Germline CDR1 reads SGHTA; CDR2 reads FQGNSA. With 5 bases removed from V and 7 bases from J, the gap between germline ends came to 18 bases. This CDR3 spans 15 amino acids.

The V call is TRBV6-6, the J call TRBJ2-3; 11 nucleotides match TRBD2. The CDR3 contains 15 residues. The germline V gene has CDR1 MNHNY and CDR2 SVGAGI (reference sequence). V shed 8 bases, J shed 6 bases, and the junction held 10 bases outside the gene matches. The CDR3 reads CASRNSGGAPDTQYF. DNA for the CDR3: TGTGCCAGCCGAAATAGCGGGGGGGCCCCGGATACGCAGTATTTT.

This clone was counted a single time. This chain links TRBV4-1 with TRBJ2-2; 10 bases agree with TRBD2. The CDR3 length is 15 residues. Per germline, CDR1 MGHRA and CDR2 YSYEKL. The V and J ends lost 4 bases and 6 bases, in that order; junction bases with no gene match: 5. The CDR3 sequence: CASSPFSGGAGELFF. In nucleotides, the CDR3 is TGCGCCAGCAGCCCCTTCAGCGGGGGGGCCGGGGAGCTGTTTTTT.

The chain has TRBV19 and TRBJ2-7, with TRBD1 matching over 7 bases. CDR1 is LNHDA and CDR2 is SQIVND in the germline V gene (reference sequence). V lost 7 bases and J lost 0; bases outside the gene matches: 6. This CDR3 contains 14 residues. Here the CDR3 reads CASMKGAGSYEQYF. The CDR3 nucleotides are TGTGCCAGTATGAAGGGGGCGGGCTCCTACGAGCAGTACTTC.

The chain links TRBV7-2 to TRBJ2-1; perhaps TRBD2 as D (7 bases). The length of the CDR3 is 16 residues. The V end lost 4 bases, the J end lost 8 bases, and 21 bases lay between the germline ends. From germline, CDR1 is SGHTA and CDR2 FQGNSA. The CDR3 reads CASSSGSGGPRDEQFF. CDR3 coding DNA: TGTGCCAGCAGCTCGGGCTCGGGGGGCCCGCGAGATGAGCAGTTCTTC.

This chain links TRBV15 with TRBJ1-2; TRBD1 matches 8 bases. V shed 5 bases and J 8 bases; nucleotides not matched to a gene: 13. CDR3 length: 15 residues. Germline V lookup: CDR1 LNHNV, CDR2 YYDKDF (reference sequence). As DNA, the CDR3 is TGTGCCACCAGCGGAGGACAGGGAGGTTGGAGGGGCTACACCTTC. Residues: CATSGGQGGWRGYTF.